This T cell receptor (beta chain) is from a study of blood T cell repertoires in COVID-19. Across the study: PBMCs, B-cell-depleted T cells, or T cells provided the cDNA or gDNA that made up the material.

This clone was seen more than once but under ten times. This CDR3 spans 14 amino acids. Germline V gene data show CDR1 as LGHDT and CDR2 as YNNKEL (reference sequence). The V and J ends lost 0 bases and 7 bases respectively, with 13 bases between them. Original analysis: Researchers report that nucleated cell counts were estimated from reference gene primer amplification. TCRdb's table, derived via immunoSEQ multiplex PCR, lists solely in-frame clones and lacks some. V and J calls and clone size are copied from that table; D and trimming were computed from the DNA. This sample has fewer than 200,000 clones, with 70% to 90% found just once.

This chain joins TRBV3-1 (or the pseudogene TRBV3-2) and TRBJ2-7; D not certain. This sequence was found in a woman in her 50s with COVID-19, enrolled during active disease. Sequencing was done on a sample of peripheral blood. This CDR3 is CASSQEPEEREQYF. The CDR3 DNA sequence: TGTGCCAGCAGCCAAGAACCCGAGGAGAGGGAGCAGTACTTC.